This entry features one T cell receptor beta chain sequence. The data derive from a study of blood T cell repertoires in COVID-19. Profiling relied on immunoSEQ multiplex PCR, and the TCRdb table lists in-frame clones only, not all of them. The repertoire holds some 300,000 clones, with more than 85% as singletons. Germline values: CDR1 SEHNR, CDR2 FQNEAQ (reference sequence). Trimming left V 5 bases short and J 8 bases short, with 18 bases between. The CDR3 has 14 amino acids. The rearrangement uses TRBV7-9 and TRBJ1-1; D unclear. The sequence derives from a woman in her 30s who had been exposed to COVID-19. The sequenced sample consisted of PBMCs or T cells enriched from blood (not recorded which). For the CDR3, the DNA is TGTGCCAGCAGCCCTTCGATTGGTCCCGGGGAAGCTTTCTTT. As protein: CASSPSIGPGEAFF.